The entry that follows covers one TCR beta chain sequence. The antigen is undetermined. This sample stems from a study of a mutant IDH1 vaccine in newly diagnosed glioma. Overall study: Treated patients had a mean age of around 40 years and a sex split that was roughly 60% male and about 40% female. V12 came at week 35, V13 at week 47.

The time point here: week 35, safety follow-up. The vaccine gave 300 ug of a 20-mer mutant IDH1 peptide subcutaneously per dose. Vaccinations, eight in total, occurred in weeks 1, 3, 5, 7, 11, 15, 19, 23. TCRdb's table, derived via immunoSEQ multiplex PCR, lists solely in-frame clones and lacks some. The sample comprises 60,000 to 65,000 clones, under 90% of which are singletons, and 3.5% to 5% rests with the top ten. The TCR comes from a man aged 25 to 40 with glioma. The material sequenced was PBMCs, taken from a glioma patient whose treatment included an IDH1 peptide vaccine.

The CDR3 spells CASSFNRGPYNEQFF. The DNA of the CDR3 is TGTGCCAGCAGCTTCAACAGGGGGCCCTACAATGAGCAGTTCTTC. The gene calls are TRBV11-2 and TRBJ2-1, with TRBD1 identical over 9 bases. Trimming cost V 3 bases and J 2 bases; bases outside gene matches: 2. The CDR3 is 15 residues long. Germline V lookup: CDR1 SGHAT, CDR2 FQNNGV.